This T cell receptor (beta chain) was documented in a study of response to subunit inactivated influenza vaccine. Whole-study results and caveats: That few new T cells are recruited by each seasonal influenza vaccination was the authors' suggestion.

Germline V gene sequence: CDR1 SGHRS, CDR2 YFSETQ. CDR3 length: 13 amino acids. V lost 1 base and J lost 6, with 10 bases in between. This clonotype was counted between two and nine times. Its antigen is currently unknown. TCRdb re-derived calls from the RT-PCR reads in MiXCR, one entry per CDR3 protein. The sample comprises approximately 250,000 distinct CDR3 sequences, 9% to 15% of which are singletons, and 7.8% rests with the top ten. V is TRBV5-1 and J is TRBJ1-2; D is unresolved. The specimen was non-naive T cells sorted from PBMCs, collected less than 15 days before vaccination. The receptor was derived from a man aged 45-65 years who received an inactivated influenza vaccine. The CDR3 nucleotides read TGCGCCAGCAGCTTGCCGACATATCATGGCTACACCTTC. Its protein is CASSLPTYHGYTF.